One sample yielded the 21 T cell receptor beta chains listed below, sequenced in a study of neoadjuvant anti-PD-1 for oral cavity cancer. Time point of the sample: after neoadjuvant nivolumab, at surgical resection. TCRdb's table, derived via immunoSEQ multiplex PCR, lists solely in-frame clones and lacks some. The sample has about 14,000 clones, over 55% seen once. The input for sequencing was PBMCs, taken after nivolumab (anti-PD-1) treatment. The receptors originated from a person aged 35 to 85 with oral cavity squamous cell carcinoma.

This clone turned up a few times. The chain joins TRBV19 to TRBJ2-7; the match to TRBD1 covers 9 bases. V lost 4 bases to trimming and J lost 3 bases; unmatched junction nucleotides: 7. CDR1 and CDR2 (germline): LNHDA, SQIVND (reference sequence). CDR3 length: 15 amino acids. CDR3 loop: CASSTSQGAFYEQYF. In DNA, the CDR3 is TGTGCCAGTAGTACATCACAGGGGGCCTTCTACGAGCAGTACTTC.

The chain couples TRBV7-9 to TRBJ2-7; D remains unclear. The CDR3 extends over 13 amino acids. Germline V gene sequence: CDR1 SEHNR, CDR2 FQNEAQ (reference sequence). V was clipped by 5 bases and J by 4 bases, with 12 bases between them. The CDR3 region has the DNA TGTGCCAGCAGCCGAGTTGGGTGGTACGAGCAGTACTTC. It yields the protein CASSRVGWYEQYF. The whole variable domain, filled in from reference TRBV7-9 and TRBJ2-7, reads DTGVSQNPRHKITKRGQNVTFRCDPISEHNRLYWYRQTLGQGPEFLTYFQNEAQLEKSRLLSDRFSAERPKGSFSTLEIQRTEQGDSAMYLCASSRVGWYEQYFGPGTRLTVT.

This rearrangement joins TRBV4-2 to TRBJ2-3; D remains ambiguous. In germline, CDR1 is LGHNA, CDR2 YNFKEQ. V lost 0 bases and J lost 1, with 11 bases in between. This CDR3 contains 16 residues. For the CDR3, the DNA is TGTGCCAGCAGCCAAGATGGCACGTCCCGCACAGATACGCAGTATTTT. Translation: CASSQDGTSRTDTQYF.

The genes are TRBV5-4 and TRBJ2-1; D gene ambiguous. The CDR3 spans 16 residues. Trimming took off 4 bases at V and 4 bases at J, with 18 bases between the two ends. Germline-derived CDR1 and CDR2 are SGHNT and YYREEE (reference sequence). The CDR3 reads CASSPLGGPNYNEQFF. The CDR3 DNA reads TGTGCCAGCAGCCCGCTGGGCGGTCCTAATTACAATGAGCAGTTCTTC.

This clone occurred once. V gene TRBV27 combines with J gene TRBJ2-1; a possible D gene is TRBD2 (6 bases). From germline, CDR1 is MNHEY and CDR2 SMNVEV (reference sequence). The V end lost 2 bases, the J end lost 8 bases, and 22 bases lay between the germline ends. This CDR3 spans 17 amino acids. The CDR3 DNA is TGTGCCAGCAGTTTACTGGGGCCCCGGGACTTGCGAGATGAGCAGTTCTTC. Its protein is CASSLLGPRDLRDEQFF.

The chain employs TRBV5-1 and TRBJ2-1; 11 bases fit TRBD2. V gave up 2 bases and J gave up 7 bases; unmatched junction bases: 2. CDR1 and CDR2 from the germline V gene are SGHRS and YFSETQ. The CDR3 is 14 residues long. This chain's CDR3 is CASSLLAGVNEQFF. CDR3 in DNA: TGCGCCAGCAGCTTACTAGCGGGAGTTAATGAGCAGTTCTTC.

This chain joins TRBV7-8 and TRBJ1-5; D call uncertain. CDR1 SGHVS and CDR2 FQNEAQ come from the germline V gene. The CDR3 is 16 residues long. The V and J ends lost 1 base and 9 bases respectively, with 19 bases between them. The CDR3 loop reads CASSLVPDSSPRPQHF. The DNA for the CDR3 is TGTGCCAGCAGCTTAGTCCCGGATTCTAGTCCTAGGCCCCAGCATTTT.

This CDR3 reads CASSDWGVSYEQYF. In DNA form, the CDR3 reads TGCGCCAGCAGTGACTGGGGAGTATCCTACGAGCAGTACTTC. This rearrangement joins TRBV10-2 to TRBJ2-7; tentative D call: TRBD2 (5 bases). V lost 3 bases and J lost 1, with 10 bases in between. This CDR3 is built from 14 residues. From germline, CDR1 is WSHSY and CDR2 SAAADI.

This clone was observed a handful of times. The V gene is TRBV6-6, the J gene TRBJ1-5; D gene ambiguous. V shed 6 bases and J shed 6 bases, with 3 bases lying between them. Germline assignment: CDR1 MNHNY and CDR2 SVGAGI (reference sequence). The CDR3 extends over 10 amino acids. This CDR3 is CASSSQPQHF. CDR3 DNA: TGTGCCAGCAGCTCTCAGCCCCAGCATTTT.

The chain employs TRBV5-4 and TRBJ2-1; no reliable D call. V shed 6 bases and J shed 3 bases, with 16 bases lying between them. Germline V gene lookup returns CDR1 SGHNT and CDR2 YYREEE (reference sequence). The CDR3 is 15 amino acids. The CDR3 region is CASIQLPPFYNEQFF. The CDR3 nucleotides are TGTGCCAGCATCCAACTACCCCCTTTCTACAATGAGCAGTTCTTC.

The V call is TRBV5-1, the J call TRBJ1-1; 8 bases map to TRBD1. The CDR3 has 15 residues. J lost 7 bases, V lost 4 bases, and 12 bases had no gene match. In germline, CDR1 is SGHRS, CDR2 YFSETQ. This CDR3 is CASSPPGQATGEAFF. CDR3 coding DNA: TGCGCCAGCAGCCCTCCGGGACAGGCGACAGGTGAAGCTTTCTTT.

Only a few counts were recorded for this clone. The chain uses TRBV19 and TRBJ1-5, with 10 bases that match TRBD1. V was clipped by 8 bases and J by 5 bases; unmatched bases: 6. The germline V gene encodes CDR1 LNHDA and CDR2 SQIVND (reference sequence). The CDR3 is made up of 14 amino acids. The CDR3, as DNA: TGTGCCAGTCGGACAGGGGGAATTGATCAGCCCCAGCATTTT. Its protein product is CASRTGGIDQPQHF.

The rearrangement links TRBV15 to TRBJ1-5; D might be TRBD1 (5 bases). Deletions cut 5 bases from V and 0 bases from J, with 8 bases between. CDR1 and CDR2 (germline): LNHNV, YYDKDF (reference sequence). This CDR3 is 14 amino acids long. The CDR3 here is CATSGGDSNQPQHF. The CDR3 nucleotides are TGTGCCACCAGCGGAGGGGATAGCAATCAGCCCCAGCATTTT.

This clone was observed a handful of times. J is TRBJ2-7 and V is TRBV11-2; TRBD2 aligns across 8 bases. After removal of 6 bases from V and 6 bases from J, the junction contained 16 bases not matched to a gene. CDR1 and CDR2 from the germline V gene are SGHAT and FQNNGV. The CDR3 has 16 amino acids. The CDR3 loop reads CASSPYGSSGSVEQYF. The CDR3 DNA sequence: TGTGCCAGCAGTCCTTATGGATCCAGCGGGAGTGTCGAGCAGTACTTC. Together with reference TRBV11-2 and TRBJ2-7, the CDR3 gives the full variable domain: EAGVAQSPRYKIIEKRQSVAFWCNPISGHATLYWYQQILGQGPKLLIQFQNNGVVDDSQLPKDRFSAERLKGVDSTLKIQPAKLEDSAVYLCASSPYGSSGSVEQYFGPGTRLTVT.

The J gene is TRBJ2-7, the V gene TRBV28; weak D call: TRBD1 (5 bases). The CDR3 contains 15 residues. Germline V gene lookup returns CDR1 MDHEN and CDR2 SYDVKM. V was cut by 4 bases and J by 2 bases, with 15 bases left in between. The CDR3 sequence is CASSSTPDTPYEQYF. The CDR3 DNA is TGTGCCAGCAGTTCCACCCCGGACACCCCCTACGAGCAGTACTTC.

DNA for the CDR3: TGTGCCAGCAGTGAAGCGGGGGTCTACGAGCAGTACTTC. It encodes CASSEAGVYEQYF. The chain employs TRBV2 and TRBJ2-7; tentatively, D is TRBD1 or TRBD2 (5 bases each). Trimming took 0 bases from V and 3 from J, leaving 6 bases between them. CDR1 SNHLY and CDR2 FYNNEI come from the germline V gene. This CDR3 spans 13 amino acids.

J is TRBJ2-3 and V is TRBV10-2, with D hard to call. There are 10 residues in the CDR3. Germline-derived CDR1 and CDR2 are WSHSY and SAAADI. V was trimmed by 4 bases and J by 6 bases, leaving 2 bases between them. The CDR3 region has the DNA TGCGCCAGCAGTGGGGATACGCAGTATTTT. Translation: CASSGDTQYF.

The chain joins TRBV29-1 to TRBJ2-5, with 11 bases that match TRBD2. This CDR3 has 15 amino acids. Looked up from germline, CDR1 is SQVTM and CDR2 is ANQGSEA. J was trimmed by 7 bases and V by 4 bases; bases with no gene match: 11. The CDR3 spells CSVVLVTSGSWTQYF. The CDR3 DNA is TGCAGCGTTGTATTGGTTACTAGCGGGAGTTGGACCCAGTACTTC.

V and J are TRBV14 and TRBJ1-5; maybe TRBD1 (5 bases). CDR1 is SGHDN and CDR2 is FVKESK in the germline V gene. Between the trimmed V and J ends, which lost 1 base and 4 bases, there was a span of 11 bases. The CDR3 totals 15 residues. The DNA of the CDR3 is TGTGCCAGCAGCCAAGGGGGGGGTTGGAATCAGCCCCAGCATTTT. This sequence encodes CASSQGGGWNQPQHF. The full variable domain, its missing parts supplied by reference TRBV14 and TRBJ1-5, is EAGVTQFPSHSVIEKGQTVTLRCDPISGHDNLYWYRRVMGKEIKFLLHFVKESKQDESGMPNNRFLAERTGGTYSTLKVQPAELEDSGVYFCASSQGGGWNQPQHFGDGTRLSIL.

The table lists this clone with a few counts. The chain is built from TRBV7-8 and TRBJ1-2, with TRBD1 matching over 7 bases. This CDR3 has 13 amino acids. Germline CDR1 is SGHVS and CDR2 is FQNEAQ. The junction had 3 bases not matched to a gene; V was cut back by 1 base and J by 7 bases. As DNA, the CDR3 is TGTGCCAGCAGCTTAGGTACAGGGGTTGGCTACACCTTC. As protein: CASSLGTGVGYTF.

This chain uses TRBV2 with TRBJ2-7; 11 positions match TRBD2. There are 13 residues in the CDR3. Germline CDR1 SNHLY, CDR2 FYNNEI. With V trimmed by 8 bases and J by 5 bases, 5 bases remained unmatched. CDR3 in amino acids: CASLLAGGNEQYF. In nucleotides, the CDR3 is TGTGCCAGCCTCCTAGCGGGAGGCAACGAGCAGTACTTC.